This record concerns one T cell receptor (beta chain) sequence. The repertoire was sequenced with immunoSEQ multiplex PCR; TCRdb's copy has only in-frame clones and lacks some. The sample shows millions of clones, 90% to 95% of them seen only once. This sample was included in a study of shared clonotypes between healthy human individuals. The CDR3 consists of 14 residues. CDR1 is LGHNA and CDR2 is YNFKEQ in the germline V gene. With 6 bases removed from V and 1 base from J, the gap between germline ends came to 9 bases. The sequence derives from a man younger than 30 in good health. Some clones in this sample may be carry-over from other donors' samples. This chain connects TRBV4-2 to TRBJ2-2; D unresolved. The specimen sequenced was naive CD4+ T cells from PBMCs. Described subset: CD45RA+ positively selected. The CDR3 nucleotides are TGTGCCAGCAGGCTGACACAGAACACCGGGGAGCTGTTTTTT. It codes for CASRLTQNTGELFF.